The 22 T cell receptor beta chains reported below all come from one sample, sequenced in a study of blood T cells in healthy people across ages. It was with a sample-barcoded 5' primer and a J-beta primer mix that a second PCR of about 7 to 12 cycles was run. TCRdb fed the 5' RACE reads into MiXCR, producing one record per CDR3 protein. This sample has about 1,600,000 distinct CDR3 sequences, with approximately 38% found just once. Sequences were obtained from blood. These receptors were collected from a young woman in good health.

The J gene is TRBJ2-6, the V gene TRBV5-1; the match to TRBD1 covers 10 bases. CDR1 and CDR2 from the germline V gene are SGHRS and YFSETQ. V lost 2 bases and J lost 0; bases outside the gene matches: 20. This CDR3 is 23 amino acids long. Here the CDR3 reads CASSLPKAKTGGEHLSGANVLTF. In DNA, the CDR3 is TGCGCCAGCAGCTTACCAAAGGCAAAGACAGGGGGCGAACATCTCTCTGGGGCCAACGTCCTGACTTTC.

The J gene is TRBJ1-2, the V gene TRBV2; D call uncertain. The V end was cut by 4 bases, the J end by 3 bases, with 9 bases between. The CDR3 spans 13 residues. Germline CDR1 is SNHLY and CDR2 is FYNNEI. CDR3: CASSAQTYYGYTF. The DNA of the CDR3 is TGTGCCAGCAGTGCACAGACTTACTATGGCTACACCTTC.

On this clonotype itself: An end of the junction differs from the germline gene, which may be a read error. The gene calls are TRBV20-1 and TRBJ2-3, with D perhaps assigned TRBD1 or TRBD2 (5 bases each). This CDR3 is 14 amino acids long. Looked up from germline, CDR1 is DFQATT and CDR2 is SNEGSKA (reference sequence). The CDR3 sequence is CSARGHSGTDTQYF. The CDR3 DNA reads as TGCAGTGCGAGAGGACACTCGGGGACAGATACGCAGTATTTT.

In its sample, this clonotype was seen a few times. The CDR3 protein is CASSWGQVTLGNTEAFF. For the CDR3, the DNA is TGCGCCAGCAGCTGGGGACAGGTCACGCTTGGGAACACTGAAGCTTTCTTT. The J gene is TRBJ1-1, the V gene TRBV5-1; 8 positions match TRBD1. With 3 bases clipped from V and 1 base from J, the junction kept 11 bases outside the gene matches. The CDR3 spans 17 residues. Looked up from germline, CDR1 is SGHRS and CDR2 is YFSETQ.

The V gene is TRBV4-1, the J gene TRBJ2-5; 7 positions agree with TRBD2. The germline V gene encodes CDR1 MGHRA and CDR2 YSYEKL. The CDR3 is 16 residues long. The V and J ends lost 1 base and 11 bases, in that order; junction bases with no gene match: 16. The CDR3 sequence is CASSQAGLVAGVEQYF. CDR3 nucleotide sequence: TGCGCCAGCAGCCAAGCAGGACTAGTCGCCGGAGTTGAGCAGTACTTC.

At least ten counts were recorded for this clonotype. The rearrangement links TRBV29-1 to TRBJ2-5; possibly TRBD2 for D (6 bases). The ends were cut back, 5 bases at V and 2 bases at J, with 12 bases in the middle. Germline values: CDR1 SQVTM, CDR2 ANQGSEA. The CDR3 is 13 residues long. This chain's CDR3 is CSVRRGPQETQYF. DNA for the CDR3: TGCAGCGTTCGGCGGGGCCCACAAGAGACCCAGTACTTC. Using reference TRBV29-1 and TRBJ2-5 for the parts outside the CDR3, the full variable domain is SAVISQKPSRDICQRGTSLTIQCQVDSQVTMMFWYRQQPGQSLTLIATANQGSEATYESGFVIDKFPISRPNLTFSTLTVSNMSPEDSSIYLCSVRRGPQETQYFGPGTRLLVL.

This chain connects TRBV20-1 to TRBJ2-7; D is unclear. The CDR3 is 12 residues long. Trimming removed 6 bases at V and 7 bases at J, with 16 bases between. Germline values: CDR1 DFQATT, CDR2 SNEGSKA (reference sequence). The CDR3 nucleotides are TGCAGTGCAACCGATAGCTTCGATGAGCAGTACTTC. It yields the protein CSATDSFDEQYF.

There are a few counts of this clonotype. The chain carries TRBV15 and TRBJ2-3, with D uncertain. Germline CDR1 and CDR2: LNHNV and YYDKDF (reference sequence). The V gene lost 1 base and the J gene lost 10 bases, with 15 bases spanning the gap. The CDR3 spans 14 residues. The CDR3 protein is CATSRVYGPGPQYF. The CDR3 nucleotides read TGTGCCACCAGCAGAGTATACGGTCCGGGTCCGCAGTATTTT.

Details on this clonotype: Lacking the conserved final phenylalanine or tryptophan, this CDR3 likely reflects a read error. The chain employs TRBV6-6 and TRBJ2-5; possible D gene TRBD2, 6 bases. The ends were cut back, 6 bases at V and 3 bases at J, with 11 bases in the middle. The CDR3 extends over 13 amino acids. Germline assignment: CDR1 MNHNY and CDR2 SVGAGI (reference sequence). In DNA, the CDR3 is TGTGCCAGCAGGGGGGACTGGGAAGAGACCCAGTACTTA. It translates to CASRGDWEETQYL.

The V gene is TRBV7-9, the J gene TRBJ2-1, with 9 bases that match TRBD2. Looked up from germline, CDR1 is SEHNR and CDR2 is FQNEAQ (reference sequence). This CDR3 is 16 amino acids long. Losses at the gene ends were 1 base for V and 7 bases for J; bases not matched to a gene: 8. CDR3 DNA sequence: TGTGCCAGCAGCTTAGAACGCGGGGGGGCCGAGAATGAGCAGTTCTTC. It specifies CASSLERGGAENEQFF.

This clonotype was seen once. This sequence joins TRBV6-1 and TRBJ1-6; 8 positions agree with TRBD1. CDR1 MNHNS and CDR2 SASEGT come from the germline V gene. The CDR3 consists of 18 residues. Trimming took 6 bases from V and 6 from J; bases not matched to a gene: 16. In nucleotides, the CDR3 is TGTGCCAGCAGCGTACCGGGTGAGCAGGGGGCTGGTAATTCACCCCTCCACTTT. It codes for CASSVPGEQGAGNSPLHF.

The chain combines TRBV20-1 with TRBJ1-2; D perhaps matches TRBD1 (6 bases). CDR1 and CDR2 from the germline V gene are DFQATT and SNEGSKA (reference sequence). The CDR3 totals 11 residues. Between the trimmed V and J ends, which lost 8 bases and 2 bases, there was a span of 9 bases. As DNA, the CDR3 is TGCAGTTCCACAGGGAACTATGGCTACACCTTC. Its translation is CSSTGNYGYTF.

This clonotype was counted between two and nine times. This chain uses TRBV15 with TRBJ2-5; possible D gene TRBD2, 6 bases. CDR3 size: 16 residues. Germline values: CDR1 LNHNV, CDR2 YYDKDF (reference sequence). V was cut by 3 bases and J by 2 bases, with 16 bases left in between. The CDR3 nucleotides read TGTGCCACCAGCAGGAGACTAGGGGCGCCTCAAGAGACCCAGTACTTC. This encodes CATSRRLGAPQETQYF. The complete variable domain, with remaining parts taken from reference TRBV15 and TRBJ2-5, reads DAMVIQNPRYQVTQFGKPVTLSCSQTLNHNVMYWYQQKSSQAPKLLFHYYDKDFNNEADTPDNFQSRRPNTSFCFLDIRSPGLGDTAMYLCATSRRLGAPQETQYFGPGTRLLVL.

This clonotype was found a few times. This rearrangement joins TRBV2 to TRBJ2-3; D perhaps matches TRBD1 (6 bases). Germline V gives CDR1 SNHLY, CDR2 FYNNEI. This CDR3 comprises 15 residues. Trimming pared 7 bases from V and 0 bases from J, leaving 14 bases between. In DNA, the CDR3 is TGTGCCAGCACTGTGGCAGGGGTGAGCACAGATACGCAGTATTTT. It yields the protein CASTVAGVSTDTQYF.

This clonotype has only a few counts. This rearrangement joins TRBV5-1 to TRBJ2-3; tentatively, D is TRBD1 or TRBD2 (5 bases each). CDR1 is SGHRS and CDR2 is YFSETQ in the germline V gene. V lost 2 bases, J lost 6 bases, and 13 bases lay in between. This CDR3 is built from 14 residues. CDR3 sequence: CASSLAHRGDTQYF. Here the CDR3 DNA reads TGCGCCAGCAGCTTAGCTCATCGGGGCGATACGCAGTATTTT. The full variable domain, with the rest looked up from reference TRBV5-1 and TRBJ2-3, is KAGVTQTPRYLIKTRGQQVTLSCSPISGHRSVSWYQQTPGQGLQFLFEYFSETQRNKGNFPGRFSGRQFSNSRSEMNVSTLELGDSALYLCASSLAHRGDTQYFGPGTRLTVL.

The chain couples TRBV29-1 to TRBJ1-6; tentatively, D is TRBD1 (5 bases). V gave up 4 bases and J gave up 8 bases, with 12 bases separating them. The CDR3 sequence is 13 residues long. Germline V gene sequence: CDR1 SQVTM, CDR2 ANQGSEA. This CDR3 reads CSVGGGADSPLHF. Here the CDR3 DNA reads TGCAGCGTTGGGGGGGGTGCGGATTCACCCCTCCACTTT.

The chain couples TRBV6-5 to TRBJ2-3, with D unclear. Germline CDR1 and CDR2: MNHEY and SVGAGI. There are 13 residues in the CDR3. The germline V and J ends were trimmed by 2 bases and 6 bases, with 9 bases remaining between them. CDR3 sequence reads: CASSYGLGDTQYF. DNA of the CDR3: TGTGCCAGCAGTTACGGCCTTGGGGATACGCAGTATTTT.

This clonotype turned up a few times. The CDR3 DNA sequence: TGTGCCAGCAGCCCCTCGGGGGGTAGTCGGGAAAAACTGTTTTTT. It yields the protein CASSPSGGSREKLFF. This chain connects TRBV9 to TRBJ1-4; a weak D match, TRBD1 (5 bases). CDR3 size: 15 residues. V was cut by 4 bases and J by 8 bases, with 18 bases left in between. Germline-derived CDR1 and CDR2 are SGDLS and YYNGEE.

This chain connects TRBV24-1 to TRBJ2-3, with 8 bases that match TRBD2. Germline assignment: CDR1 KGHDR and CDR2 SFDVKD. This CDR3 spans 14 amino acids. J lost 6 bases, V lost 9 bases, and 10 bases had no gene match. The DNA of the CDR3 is TGTGCCACCCAGCAGGCGGGGGGCGAGGATACGCAGTATTTT. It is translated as CATQQAGGEDTQYF.

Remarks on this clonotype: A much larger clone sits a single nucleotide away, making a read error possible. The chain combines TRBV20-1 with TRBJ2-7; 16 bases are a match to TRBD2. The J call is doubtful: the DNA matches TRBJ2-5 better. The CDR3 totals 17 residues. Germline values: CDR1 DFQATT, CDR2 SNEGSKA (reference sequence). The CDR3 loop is CSVTAGTSGGAFKTQYF. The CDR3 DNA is TGCAGTGTTACCGCAGGGACTAGCGGGGGGGCCTTTAAGACCCAGTACTTC.

CDR3 region: CASSLTENGELFF. The CDR3 DNA follows: TGTGCCAGCAGCTTGACGGAGAACGGGGAGCTGTTTTTT. V is TRBV7-9 and J is TRBJ2-2; D uncertain. Germline V lookup: CDR1 SEHNR, CDR2 FQNEAQ (reference sequence). V dropped 3 bases and J dropped 7 bases, with 9 bases sitting between them. There are 13 residues in the CDR3.

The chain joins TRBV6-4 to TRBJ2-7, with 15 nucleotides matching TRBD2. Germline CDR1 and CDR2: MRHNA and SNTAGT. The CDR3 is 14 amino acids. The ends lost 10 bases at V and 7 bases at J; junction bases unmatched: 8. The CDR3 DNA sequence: TGTGCCAACTCAAGGACTAGCGGGAGGGGTGAGCAGTACTTC. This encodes CANSRTSGRGEQYF.